What follows are 16 T cell receptor beta chains derived from one specimen sequenced in a study of T-cell reconstitution after alpha-beta-depleted transplantation in children. Unique molecular identifiers were incorporated into the prepared TCRbeta library. TCRdb re-called the PCR reads with MiXCR, one entry per CDR3 protein. The repertoire has 700,000 or so distinct CDR3 sequences, approximately 14% of them found once; the top ten carry about 0.79%. The input for sequencing was PBMCs, taken before TCRalphabeta/CD19-depleted stem cell transplant. These receptors were obtained from a girl under 10 years old with congenital amegakaryocytic thrombocytopenia, due to receive a stem cell transplant.

The rearrangement uses TRBV28 and TRBJ2-2, with unresolved D. The germline V gene has CDR1 MDHEN and CDR2 SYDVKM. The CDR3 has 11 residues. Between the trimmed V and J ends, which lost 8 bases and 8 bases, there was a span of 9 bases. The CDR3: CASGVYGELFF. The CDR3 region has the DNA TGTGCCAGCGGAGTTTATGGGGAGCTGTTTTTT.

This clonotype was observed a handful of times. The chain carries TRBV5-6 and TRBJ2-5; the match to TRBD2 covers 9 bases. Germline CDR1 and CDR2: SGHDT and YYEEEE. Trimming cost V 0 bases and J 2 bases; bases outside gene matches: 8. CDR3 length equals 17 residues. This CDR3 is CASSLGGSTSGQETQYF. CDR3 bases: TGTGCCAGCAGCTTGGGAGGGTCGACTAGCGGACAAGAGACCCAGTACTTC. The complete variable domain, with remaining parts taken from reference TRBV5-6 and TRBJ2-5, reads DAGVTQSPTHLIKTRGQQVTLRCSPKSGHDTVSWYQQALGQGPQFIFQYYEEEERQRGNFPDRFSGHQFPNYSSELNVNALLLGDSALYLCASSLGGSTSGQETQYFGPGTRLLVL.

This clonotype showed up many times. This chain uses TRBV12-3 or TRBV12-4 with TRBJ2-4, with 9 positions matching TRBD1. CDR3 length equals 14 residues. Trimming cost V 5 bases and J 6 bases; bases outside gene matches: 5. CDR3 bases: TGTGCCAGCAGTCTAGGGACAGGGAGAAACATTCAGTACTTC. Its protein is CASSLGTGRNIQYF.

This clonotype was counted a few times. For the CDR3, the DNA is TGTGCCAGCAGCTTAGTTTCGACGAGCGGAGACTACAATGAGCAGTTCTTC. Protein sequence: CASSLVSTSGDYNEQFF. The V and J genes are TRBV7-9 and TRBJ2-1; D perhaps matches TRBD2 (5 bases). Trimming stripped 1 base from V and 3 bases from J, with 16 bases between. The CDR3 loop spans 17 amino acids. Germline assignment: CDR1 SEHNR and CDR2 FQNEAQ (reference sequence).

This clonotype occurred a few times. The chain is built from TRBV7-3 and TRBJ2-7; D is ambiguous. Trimming pared 2 bases from V and 2 bases from J, leaving 13 bases between. This CDR3 comprises 15 residues. Germline loops: CDR1 SGHTA, CDR2 FQGTGA. The CDR3 sequence is CASSLPSIAAYEQYF. The CDR3 DNA is TGTGCCAGCAGCTTACCGAGTATAGCCGCCTACGAGCAGTACTTC.

This clonotype was observed a handful of times. The rearrangement joins TRBV30 to TRBJ2-7; TRBD1 matches 10 bases. CDR3 length: 15 amino acids. CDR1 and CDR2 (germline): GTSNPN, SVGIG (reference sequence). V lost 3 bases, J lost 3 bases, and 8 bases stayed unmatched. CDR3 loop: CAWSPLWTGGYEQYF. DNA of the CDR3: TGTGCCTGGAGCCCCCTTTGGACAGGGGGCTACGAGCAGTACTTC.

This clonotype has just a few counts. In DNA form, the CDR3 reads TGTGCCTGGGAGACTAGCGGGGTCTACAATGAGCAGTTCTTC. Amino acid sequence: CAWETSGVYNEQFF. V gene TRBV30 combines with J gene TRBJ2-1, with 11 nucleotides matching TRBD2. CDR3 length: 14 residues. V was pared by 5 bases and J by 3 bases, with 3 bases of the junction left unmatched. Germline V gives CDR1 GTSNPN, CDR2 SVGIG (reference sequence).

This clonotype was seen a handful of times. The chain links TRBV6-5 to TRBJ1-2, with D unclear. This CDR3 spans 14 amino acids. The V end was cut by 0 bases, the J end by 4 bases, with 9 bases between. The germline V gene has CDR1 MNHEY and CDR2 SVGAGI. CDR3 DNA sequence: TGTGCCAGCAGTTACTCTGGGCAGGCCTATGGCTACACCTTC. Protein: CASSYSGQAYGYTF.

CDR3 loop: CASSLASSRLKETQYF. CDR3 sequence (DNA): TGTGCCAGCAGCTTGGCCAGTTCCCGACTAAAAGAGACCCAGTACTTC. The gene calls are TRBV5-5 and TRBJ2-5; D is perhaps TRBD2 (5 bases). This CDR3 spans 16 amino acids. Germline values: CDR1 SGHKS, CDR2 YYEKEE (reference sequence). V shed 0 bases and J shed 3 bases, with 15 bases lying between them. Full variable domain (outside the CDR3, taken from reference TRBV5-5 and TRBJ2-5): DAGVTQSPTHLIKTRGQQVTLRCSPISGHKSVSWYQQVLGQGPQFIFQYYEKEERGRGNFPDRFSARQFPNYSSELNVNALLLGDSALYLCASSLASSRLKETQYFGPGTRLLVL.

This clonotype came up many times. This chain's CDR3 is CSAKDLDSGANVLTF. CDR3 DNA sequence: TGCAGTGCTAAGGACCTCGACTCTGGGGCCAACGTCCTGACTTTC. This chain links TRBV20-1 with TRBJ2-6, with D unresolved. Deletions cut 4 bases from V and 0 bases from J, with 10 bases between. Germline-derived CDR1 and CDR2 are DFQATT and SNEGSKA (reference sequence). The CDR3 has 15 amino acids.

This clonotype has just a few counts. The chain carries TRBV7-9 and TRBJ1-2, with D possibly matching TRBD1 (6 bases). CDR3 length equals 13 residues. Germline CDR1 SEHNR, CDR2 FQNEAQ (reference sequence). V was shortened by 5 bases and J by 6 bases, with 13 bases between the two germline ends. Written as DNA, the CDR3 is TGTGCCAGCAGCCAAGACAGGATAGATGGCTACACCTTC. This translates into CASSQDRIDGYTF. The complete variable domain, with remaining parts taken from reference TRBV7-9 and TRBJ1-2, reads DTGVSQNPRHKITKRGQNVTFRCDPISEHNRLYWYRQTLGQGPEFLTYFQNEAQLEKSRLLSDRFSAERPKGSFSTLEIQRTEQGDSAMYLCASSQDRIDGYTFGSGTRLTVV.

To note about this clonotype: This sequence may be a read error, since a much larger clone differs from it by one base. The chain recombines TRBV12-3 or TRBV12-4 with TRBJ1-3; D is ambiguous. Trimming took off 8 bases at V and 4 bases at J, with 6 bases between the two ends. This CDR3 comprises 11 residues. CDR3 nucleotides: TGTGCCAGCGCGTTCGGAAACACCATATATTTT. This sequence encodes CASAFGNTIYF.

There are many counts of this clonotype. The chain is built from TRBV5-1 and TRBJ2-1; perhaps TRBD1 as D (6 bases). V shed 3 bases and J shed 6 bases, with 10 bases lying between them. This CDR3 has 13 residues. Germline CDR1 reads SGHRS; CDR2 reads YFSETQ. CDR3 DNA sequence: TGCGCCAGCAGCTCGGACAGCTTCAATGAGCAGTTCTTC. The encoded protein is CASSSDSFNEQFF.

This clonotype appeared many times. This chain connects TRBV20-1 to TRBJ2-1, with no clear D. The V end lost 5 bases, the J end lost 4 bases, and 18 bases lay between the germline ends. The CDR3 is made up of 15 amino acids. Germline assignment: CDR1 DFQATT and CDR2 SNEGSKA (reference sequence). Here the CDR3 reads CSAVTLPRGYNEQFF. Here the CDR3 DNA reads TGCAGTGCTGTGACCCTACCCCGCGGATACAATGAGCAGTTCTTC.

This clonotype occurred a few times. The rearrangement links TRBV18 to TRBJ2-1; D is possibly TRBD1 (6 bases). This CDR3 is built from 15 residues. Trimming removed 2 bases at V and 3 bases at J, with 11 bases between. Germline V CDR1 and CDR2: KGHSH, LQKENI. The CDR3 DNA reads TGTGCCAGCTCACCATCGGGACAACACTACAATGAGCAGTTCTTC. Translation gives CASSPSGQHYNEQFF.

This clonotype was counted between two and nine times. The chain recombines TRBV20-1 with TRBJ2-1, with D possibly being TRBD1 or TRBD2 (5 bases each). Germline CDR1 is DFQATT and CDR2 is SNEGSKA (reference sequence). V shed 0 bases and J shed 6 bases, with 18 bases lying between them. This CDR3 comprises 16 residues. The CDR3 DNA follows: TGCAGTGCTAGAGACTCCCCGGGACCATTGGGCAATGAGCAGTTCTTC. It yields the protein CSARDSPGPLGNEQFF.